Listed below are T cell receptor beta chains from one sample, sequenced in a study of low-dose radiotherapy and immunotherapy resistance in tumors. MiXCR, run by TCRdb on the reads, gives a single entry per CDR3 protein. The sample has fewer than 90,000 distinct CDR3 sequences, around 18% seen once. Sequencing was performed on PBMCs, taken before treatment. The receptors were sampled from a male donor with prostate cancer. The CDR3 runs from the conserved cysteine through the conserved F or W. The order of the fields is clone size, V gene, D gene, J gene, CDR3 DNA, CDR3 protein. A D gene is named only where the DNA matches it firmly. Some rows have no size entry. The others give once, few or many, or a class for an expanded clone.

clone size: -
V gene: TRBV5-1
D gene: -
J gene: TRBJ2-7
CDR3 DNA: TGCGCCAGCAGCTTTGCGGGCGACGAGCAGTACTTC
CDR3 protein: CASSFAGDEQYF

clone size: many
V gene: TRBV5-6
D gene: -
J gene: TRBJ1-4
CDR3 DNA: TGTGCCAGCAGAGTAGCAACTAATGAAAAACTGTTTTTT
CDR3 protein: CASRVATNEKLFF

clone size: many
V gene: TRBV29-1
D gene: TRBD2
J gene: TRBJ2-1
CDR3 DNA: TGCAGCGTTGTAGATCTAGCGGGCGACGATGAGCAGTTCTTC
CDR3 protein: CSVVDLAGDDEQFF

clone size: many
V gene: TRBV5-1
D gene: TRBD2
J gene: TRBJ2-1
CDR3 DNA: TGCGCCAGCAGCTTGGCCGCGGCTAGCGGGGGGGAGCAGTTCTTC
CDR3 protein: CASSLAAASGGEQFF

clone size: many
V gene: TRBV6-2/TRBV6-3
D gene: TRBD2
J gene: TRBJ2-3
CDR3 DNA: TGTGCCAGCAGTCGAGGACTAGCGGCTAGCACAGATACGCAGTATTTT
CDR3 protein: CASSRGLAASTDTQYF

clone size: many
V gene: TRBV9
D gene: -
J gene: TRBJ2-2
CDR3 DNA: TGTGCCAGCAGCGGCACATTCGGGACCGGGGAGCTGTTTTTT
CDR3 protein: CASSGTFGTGELFF

clone size: many
V gene: TRBV9
D gene: -
J gene: TRBJ2-3
CDR3 DNA: TGTGCCAGCAGCGGGACTTCAATCCCCGCAGATACGCAGTATTTT
CDR3 protein: CASSGTSIPADTQYF

clone size: many
V gene: TRBV5-1
D gene: -
J gene: TRBJ1-4
CDR3 DNA: TGCGCCAGCAGCCCTTCCCTGGGTAGTATTGATGAAAAACTGTTTTTT
CDR3 protein: CASSPSLGSIDEKLFF

clone size: many
V gene: TRBV7-8
D gene: TRBD2
J gene: TRBJ2-3
CDR3 DNA: TGTGCCAGCAGCACAGCTAGCGGGGGGAGCACAGATACGCAGTATTTT
CDR3 protein: CASSTASGGSTDTQYF

clone size: many
V gene: TRBV27
D gene: -
J gene: TRBJ1-4
CDR3 DNA: TGTGCCAGCAGCCAACAGGCAACTAATGAAAAACTGTTTTTT
CDR3 protein: CASSQQATNEKLFF

clone size: few
V gene: TRBV5-1
D gene: -
J gene: TRBJ1-1
CDR3 DNA: TGCGCCAGCAGCTTGGGCTCCGGACAGACTATGCCTGAAGCTTTCTTT
CDR3 protein: CASSLGSGQTMPEAFF

clone size: many
V gene: TRBV24-1
D gene: TRBD2
J gene: TRBJ2-1
CDR3 DNA: TGTGCCACCAGTGATTCTCTAGCGGGAGGGTACAATGAGCAGTTCTTC
CDR3 protein: CATSDSLAGGYNEQFF

clone size: once
V gene: TRBV28
D gene: -
J gene: TRBJ2-1
CDR3 DNA: TGTGCCAGCAGTTCCCCGTTGAGGGGGACCGTTGAGCAGTTCTTC
CDR3 protein: CASSSPLRGTVEQFF

clone size: many
V gene: TRBV7-2
D gene: TRBD2
J gene: TRBJ2-1
CDR3 DNA: TGTGCCAGCAGTTACGGGACTAGGGTGAATGAGCAGTTCTTC
CDR3 protein: CASSYGTRVNEQFF

clone size: many
V gene: TRBV5-4
D gene: -
J gene: TRBJ2-7
CDR3 DNA: TGTGCCAGCACCCTTCGGGACGAGCAGTACTTC
CDR3 protein: CASTLRDEQYF

clone size: many
V gene: TRBV28
D gene: TRBD1
J gene: TRBJ1-4
CDR3 DNA: TGTGCCAGCAGTTTGACAGGGGGCAGATCTAATGAAAAACTGTTTTTT
CDR3 protein: CASSLTGGRSNEKLFF

clone size: many
V gene: TRBV12-3/TRBV12-4
D gene: -
J gene: TRBJ1-3
CDR3 DNA: TGTGCCAGCACCGACGCGTGGAACACCATATATTTT
CDR3 protein: CASTDAWNTIYF

clone size: many
V gene: TRBV20-1
D gene: TRBD1
J gene: TRBJ1-1
CDR3 DNA: TGCAGTGCGAGACAGGGGCTCACTGAAGCTTTCTTT
CDR3 protein: CSARQGLTEAFF

clone size: many
V gene: TRBV7-2
D gene: -
J gene: TRBJ2-5
CDR3 DNA: TGTGCCAGCAGCATGGAGGGGGGTACGGAGACCCAGTACTTC
CDR3 protein: CASSMEGGTETQYF

clone size: many
V gene: TRBV28
D gene: -
J gene: TRBJ2-6
CDR3 DNA: TGTGCCAGCAGTTTAGGTACCTCTGGGGCCAACGTCCTGACTTTC
CDR3 protein: CASSLGTSGANVLTF